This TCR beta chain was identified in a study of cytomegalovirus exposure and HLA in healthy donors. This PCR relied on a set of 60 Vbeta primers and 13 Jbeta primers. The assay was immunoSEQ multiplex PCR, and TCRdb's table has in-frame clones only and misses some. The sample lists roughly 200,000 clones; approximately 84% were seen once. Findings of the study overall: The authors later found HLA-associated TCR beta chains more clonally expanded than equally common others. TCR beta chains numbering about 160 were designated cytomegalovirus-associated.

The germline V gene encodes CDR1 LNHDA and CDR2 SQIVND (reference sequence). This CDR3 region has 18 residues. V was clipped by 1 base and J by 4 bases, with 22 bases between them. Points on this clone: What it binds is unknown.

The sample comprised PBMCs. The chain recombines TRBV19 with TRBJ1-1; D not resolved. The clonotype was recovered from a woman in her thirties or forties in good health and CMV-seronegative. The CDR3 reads CASSIAGLTLIEGTEAFF. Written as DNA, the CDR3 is TGTGCCAGTAGTATAGCTGGCCTGACCCTAATCGAGGGCACTGAAGCTTTCTTT.